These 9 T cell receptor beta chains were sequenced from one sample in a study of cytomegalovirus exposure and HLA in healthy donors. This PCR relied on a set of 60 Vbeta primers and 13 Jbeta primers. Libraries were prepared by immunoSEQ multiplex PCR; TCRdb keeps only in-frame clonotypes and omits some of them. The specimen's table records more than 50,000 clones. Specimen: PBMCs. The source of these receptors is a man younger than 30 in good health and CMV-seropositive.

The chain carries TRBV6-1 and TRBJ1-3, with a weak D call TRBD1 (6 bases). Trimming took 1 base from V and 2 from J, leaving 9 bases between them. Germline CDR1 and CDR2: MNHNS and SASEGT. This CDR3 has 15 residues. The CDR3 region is CASSEVTGTGNTIYF. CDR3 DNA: TGTGCCAGCAGTGAAGTGACAGGCACTGGAAACACCATATATTTT.

The CDR3 sequence: CASSGGRQGTNYGYTF. CDR3 bases: TGTGCCAGTAGCGGAGGCCGACAGGGAACAAACTATGGCTACACCTTC. The chain employs TRBV19 and TRBJ1-2; 7 bases fit TRBD1. This CDR3 comprises 16 residues. Germline loops: CDR1 LNHDA, CDR2 SQIVND (reference sequence). V lost 6 bases, J lost 2 bases, and 12 bases stayed unmatched.

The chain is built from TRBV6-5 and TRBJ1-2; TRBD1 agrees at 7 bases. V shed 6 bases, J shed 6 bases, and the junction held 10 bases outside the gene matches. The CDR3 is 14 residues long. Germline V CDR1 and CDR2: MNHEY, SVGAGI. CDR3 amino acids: CASREPTGRHGYTF. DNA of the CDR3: TGTGCCAGCAGGGAACCGACAGGGAGGCATGGCTACACCTTC.

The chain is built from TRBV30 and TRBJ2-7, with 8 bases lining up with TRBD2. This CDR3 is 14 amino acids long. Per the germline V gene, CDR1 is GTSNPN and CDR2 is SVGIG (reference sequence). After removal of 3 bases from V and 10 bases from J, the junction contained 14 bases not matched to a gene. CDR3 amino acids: CAWRDPGGLLPQYF. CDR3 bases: TGTGCCTGGAGAGACCCGGGAGGGCTTTTACCCCAGTACTTC. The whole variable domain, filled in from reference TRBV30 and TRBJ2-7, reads SQTIHQWPATLVQPVGSPLSLECTVEGTSNPNLYWYRQAAGRGLQLLFYSVGIGQISSEVPQNLSASRPQDRQFILSSKKLLLSDSGFYLCAWRDPGGLLPQYFGPGTRLTVT.

The DNA of the CDR3 is TGCGCCAGCAGTGAGTCGGGACATAACTTAGGGACCCAGTACTTC. Translating gives CASSESGHNLGTQYF. V gene TRBV10-1 combines with J gene TRBJ2-5; D may be TRBD1 (6 bases). With 0 bases removed from V and 7 bases from J, the gap between germline ends came to 15 bases. This CDR3 comprises 15 residues. The germline V gene has CDR1 WNHNN and CDR2 SYGVQD (reference sequence).

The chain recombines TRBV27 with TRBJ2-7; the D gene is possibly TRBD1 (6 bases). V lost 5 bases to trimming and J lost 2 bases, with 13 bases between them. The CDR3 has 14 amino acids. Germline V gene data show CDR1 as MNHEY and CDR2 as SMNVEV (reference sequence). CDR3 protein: CASSVAGVPYEQYF. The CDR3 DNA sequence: TGTGCCAGCAGTGTGGCAGGGGTACCCTACGAGCAGTACTTC.

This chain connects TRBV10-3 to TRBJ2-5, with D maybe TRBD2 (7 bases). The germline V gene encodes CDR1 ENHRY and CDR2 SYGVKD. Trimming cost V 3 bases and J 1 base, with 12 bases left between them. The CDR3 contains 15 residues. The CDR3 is CAISDGGASQETQYF. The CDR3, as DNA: TGTGCCATCAGTGATGGGGGGGCTAGCCAAGAGACCCAGTACTTC.

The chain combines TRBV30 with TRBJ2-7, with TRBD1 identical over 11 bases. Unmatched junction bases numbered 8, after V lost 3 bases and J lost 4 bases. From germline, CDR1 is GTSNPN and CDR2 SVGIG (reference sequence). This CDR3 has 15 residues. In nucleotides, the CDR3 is TGTGCCTGGAGCCCGGACAGGGGGCCATCGTACGAGCAGTACTTC. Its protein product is CAWSPDRGPSYEQYF.

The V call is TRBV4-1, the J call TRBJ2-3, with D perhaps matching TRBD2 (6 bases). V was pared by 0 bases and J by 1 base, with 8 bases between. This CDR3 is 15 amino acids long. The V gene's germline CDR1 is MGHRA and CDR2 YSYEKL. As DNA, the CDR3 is TGCGCCAGCAGCCAAGACGGCGGGGGCACAGATACGCAGTATTTT. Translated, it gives CASSQDGGGTDTQYF.